This TCR beta chain was found in a study of blood T cell repertoires in COVID-19. On the study more broadly: The study drew acute and convalescent COVID-19 samples from the United States, Italy and Spain.

The germline V and J ends were trimmed by 3 bases and 3 bases, with 7 bases remaining between them. The CDR3 length is 13 residues. The germline V gene encodes CDR1 SGHNT and CDR2 YYREEE (reference sequence). This clone has only one observation. Original handling: The authors estimated nucleated cell counts from reference gene primer amplification. TCRdb's copy holds only in-frame clones and misses some; the assay was immunoSEQ multiplex PCR. V, J and clone size are taken as reported in that table, and D and trimming were inferred from the DNA itself. The sample contains 45,000 to 65,000 clones, about 90% of which appear only once.

Specimen: peripheral blood. The chain is built from TRBV5-4 and TRBJ1-5; possibly TRBD1 for D (6 bases). The TCR sequence derives from a man older than 75 with active or convalescent COVID-19. The CDR3 protein is CASSWDTNQPQHF. CDR3 bases: TGTGCCAGCAGCTGGGACACCAATCAGCCCCAGCATTTT.